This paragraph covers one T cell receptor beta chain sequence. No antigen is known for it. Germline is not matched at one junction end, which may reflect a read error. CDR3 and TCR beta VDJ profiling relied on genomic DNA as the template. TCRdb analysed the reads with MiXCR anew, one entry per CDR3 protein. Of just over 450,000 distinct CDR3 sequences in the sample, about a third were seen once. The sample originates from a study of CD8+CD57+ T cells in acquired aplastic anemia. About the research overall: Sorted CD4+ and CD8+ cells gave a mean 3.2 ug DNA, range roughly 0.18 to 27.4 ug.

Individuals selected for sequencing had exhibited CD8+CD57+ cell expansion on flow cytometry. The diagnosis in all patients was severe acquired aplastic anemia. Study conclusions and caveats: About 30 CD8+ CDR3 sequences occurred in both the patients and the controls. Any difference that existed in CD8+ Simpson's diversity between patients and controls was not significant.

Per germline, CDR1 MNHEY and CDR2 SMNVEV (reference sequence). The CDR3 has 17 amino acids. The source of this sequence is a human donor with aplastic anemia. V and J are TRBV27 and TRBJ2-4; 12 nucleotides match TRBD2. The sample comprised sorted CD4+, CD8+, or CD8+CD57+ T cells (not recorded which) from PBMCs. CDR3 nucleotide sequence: TGTGCCAGCGGTTTCTGGACTAGCGGGACTCCCCCGGGCATTCAGTACTTC. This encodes CASGFWTSGTPPGIQYF.